A selection of T cell receptor beta chains follows, all from one sample in a study of response to subunit inactivated influenza vaccine. TCRdb ran MiXCR on the RT-PCR reads and lists one entry per CDR3 protein. The sample has about 570,000 distinct CDR3 sequences, about 11% seen once; the top ten hold 11%. The sample was also linked to a second study, of T cells expressing NK-cell markers.

Source: PBMCs from blood, taken on the day of vaccination. The receptors here all came from a man aged 50-59 years who received an inactivated influenza vaccine. Each CDR3 is given with its conserved first and last residue. A D gene is named only where the DNA matches it firmly. Size tells how often a clone was seen (once, few, many) or the class of an expanded clone, and some rows leave it out.

cdr3_length: 16; d_call: TRBD2; j_call: TRBJ2-7; v_call: TRBV28; clone_size: once; cdr3_aa: CASSLTGLGGASEQYF; cdr3_nt: TGTGCCAGCAGTTTAACCGGTCTCGGGGGGGCGAGTGAGCAGTACTTC
cdr3_length: 13; d_call: NA; j_call: TRBJ2-7; v_call: TRBV12-3/TRBV12-4; clone_size: NA; cdr3_aa: CATLPQVSYEQYF; cdr3_nt: TGTGCCACCCTCCCCCAGGTTTCCTACGAGCAGTACTTC
cdr3_length: 11; d_call: NA; j_call: TRBJ2-1; v_call: TRBV2; clone_size: once; cdr3_aa: CASSMNVEQFF; cdr3_nt: TGTGCCAGCAGTATGAATGTTGAGCAGTTCTTC
cdr3_length: 14; d_call: TRBD1; j_call: TRBJ1-4; v_call: TRBV28; clone_size: few; cdr3_aa: CASSLGQVGEKLFF; cdr3_nt: TGTGCCAGCAGTTTGGGACAGGTCGGTGAAAAACTGTTTTTT
cdr3_length: 14; d_call: TRBD2; j_call: TRBJ2-7; v_call: TRBV18; clone_size: NA; cdr3_aa: CASSPLAGHYEQYF; cdr3_nt: TGTGCCAGCTCACCACTAGCGGGCCACTACGAGCAGTACTTC
cdr3_length: 15; d_call: TRBD2; j_call: TRBJ2-3; v_call: TRBV6-1; clone_size: once; cdr3_aa: CASSVGTSFADTQYF; cdr3_nt: TGTGCCAGCAGCGTCGGGACTAGCTTCGCAGATACGCAGTATTTT
cdr3_length: 16; d_call: TRBD2; j_call: TRBJ2-1; v_call: TRBV7-2; clone_size: few; cdr3_aa: CASSPQSGRSYNEQFF; cdr3_nt: TGTGCCAGCAGCCCCCAAAGCGGGAGATCCTACAATGAGCAGTTCTTC
cdr3_length: 17; d_call: NA; j_call: TRBJ1-6; v_call: TRBV3-1; clone_size: few; cdr3_aa: CASSQYGTSSYNSPLHF; cdr3_nt: TGTGCCAGCAGCCAGTACGGAACGAGCTCCTATAATTCACCCCTCCACTTT
cdr3_length: 14; d_call: TRBD1; j_call: TRBJ1-6; v_call: TRBV7-2; clone_size: few; cdr3_aa: CASRLTGANSPLHF; cdr3_nt: TGTGCCAGCCGGTTGACAGGGGCTAATTCACCCCTCCACTTT
cdr3_length: 16; d_call: TRBD1; j_call: TRBJ2-1; v_call: TRBV20-1; clone_size: few; cdr3_aa: CSARAVRGRDYNEQFF; cdr3_nt: TGCAGTGCTAGAGCGGTCAGGGGGCGCGACTACAATGAGCAGTTCTTC
cdr3_length: 15; d_call: NA; j_call: TRBJ2-5; v_call: TRBV28; clone_size: few; cdr3_aa: CASNLGTLWGETQYF; cdr3_nt: TGTGCCAGCAATTTGGGGACTCTCTGGGGAGAGACCCAGTACTTC
cdr3_length: 14; d_call: NA; j_call: TRBJ1-1; v_call: TRBV7-9; clone_size: NA; cdr3_aa: CASSLKPANTEAFF; cdr3_nt: TGTGCCAGCAGCTTAAAACCGGCTAACACTGAAGCTTTCTTT
cdr3_length: 14; d_call: TRBD2; j_call: TRBJ2-2; v_call: TRBV7-9; clone_size: NA; cdr3_aa: CASSASGGTGELFF; cdr3_nt: TGTGCCAGCAGCGCTAGCGGGGGCACCGGGGAGCTGTTTTTT
cdr3_length: 14; d_call: NA; j_call: TRBJ2-2; v_call: TRBV5-1; clone_size: NA; cdr3_aa: CASSSLEGAGELFF; cdr3_nt: TGCGCCAGCAGCTCCCTGGAGGGGGCCGGGGAGCTGTTTTTT
cdr3_length: 14; d_call: NA; j_call: TRBJ2-7; v_call: TRBV5-1; clone_size: many; cdr3_aa: CASSFEGATYEQYF; cdr3_nt: TGCGCCAGCAGCTTCGAGGGCGCCACCTACGAGCAGTACTTC
cdr3_length: 10; d_call: NA; j_call: TRBJ2-3; v_call: TRBV3-1; clone_size: few; cdr3_aa: CASGRDTQYF; cdr3_nt: TGTGCCAGCGGGAGAGATACGCAGTATTTT
cdr3_length: 18; d_call: TRBD2; j_call: TRBJ2-2; v_call: TRBV5-1; clone_size: many; cdr3_aa: CASRGSGRTQTNTGELFF; cdr3_nt: TGCGCCAGCAGAGGTAGCGGGAGGACTCAGACGAACACCGGGGAGCTGTTTTTT
cdr3_length: 15; d_call: TRBD1; j_call: TRBJ2-3; v_call: TRBV9; clone_size: NA; cdr3_aa: CASSKQGAATDTQYF; cdr3_nt: TGTGCCAGCAGCAAGCAGGGGGCCGCGACAGATACGCAGTATTTT
cdr3_length: 14; d_call: TRBD1; j_call: TRBJ2-7; v_call: TRBV12-3/TRBV12-4; clone_size: few; cdr3_aa: CASSNTGGSYEQYF; cdr3_nt: TGTGCCAGCAGCAATACAGGGGGCTCCTACGAGCAGTACTTC
cdr3_length: 14; d_call: NA; j_call: TRBJ2-7; v_call: TRBV11-2; clone_size: NA; cdr3_aa: CASSLDPRGGEQYF; cdr3_nt: TGTGCCAGCAGCTTAGATCCACGGGGAGGCGAGCAGTACTTC
cdr3_length: 15; d_call: NA; j_call: TRBJ1-1; v_call: TRBV18; clone_size: few; cdr3_aa: CASSPIRGPNTEAFF; cdr3_nt: TGTGCCAGCTCACCTATTAGAGGTCCCAACACTGAAGCTTTCTTT
cdr3_length: 20; d_call: TRBD2; j_call: TRBJ2-1; v_call: TRBV9; clone_size: few; cdr3_aa: CASSVATPSGRGKVDNEQFF; cdr3_nt: TGTGCCAGCAGCGTAGCTACCCCAAGCGGGAGGGGCAAAGTCGACAATGAGCAGTTCTTC
cdr3_length: 19; d_call: TRBD1; j_call: TRBJ2-1; v_call: TRBV10-3; clone_size: few; cdr3_aa: CAISGYVLFGTGVLGEQFF; cdr3_nt: TGTGCCATCAGTGGTTACGTGCTATTCGGGACAGGGGTTTTGGGTGAGCAGTTCTTC
cdr3_length: 16; d_call: TRBD1; j_call: TRBJ1-6; v_call: TRBV18; clone_size: NA; cdr3_aa: CASSPQGQEINSPLHF; cdr3_nt: TGTGCCAGCTCACCCCAAGGACAGGAAATTAATTCACCCCTCCACTTT
cdr3_length: 13; d_call: TRBD1; j_call: TRBJ2-7; v_call: TRBV6-2/TRBV6-3; clone_size: NA; cdr3_aa: CASSPDRGLEQYF; cdr3_nt: TGTGCCAGCAGCCCGGACAGGGGGCTCGAGCAGTACTTC
cdr3_length: 15; d_call: TRBD1; j_call: TRBJ2-1; v_call: TRBV2; clone_size: NA; cdr3_aa: CASSERTGVYNEQFF; cdr3_nt: TGTGCCAGCAGTGAAAGGACAGGGGTTTACAATGAGCAGTTCTTC
cdr3_length: 15; d_call: TRBD2; j_call: TRBJ2-1; v_call: TRBV12-3/TRBV12-4; clone_size: few; cdr3_aa: CASSFVAGGFNEQFF; cdr3_nt: TGTGCCAGCAGTTTTGTAGCGGGGGGTTTCAATGAGCAGTTCTTC
cdr3_length: 14; d_call: NA; j_call: TRBJ1-4; v_call: TRBV6-2/TRBV6-3; clone_size: many; cdr3_aa: CASSPRGAHEKLFF; cdr3_nt: TGTGCCAGCAGCCCCCGGGGGGCGCATGAAAAACTGTTTTTT
cdr3_length: 13; d_call: NA; j_call: TRBJ2-7; v_call: TRBV27; clone_size: few; cdr3_aa: CASRPTRTAEQYF; cdr3_nt: TGTGCCAGCAGACCGACTCGCACGGCCGAGCAGTACTTC
cdr3_length: 12; d_call: NA; j_call: TRBJ1-2; v_call: TRBV20-1; clone_size: few; cdr3_aa: CSSKTDNYGYTF; cdr3_nt: TGCAGTTCCAAGACTGATAACTATGGCTACACCTTC
cdr3_length: 13; d_call: TRBD2; j_call: TRBJ2-3; v_call: TRBV11-2; clone_size: few; cdr3_aa: CASSPGLVDTQYF; cdr3_nt: TGTGCCAGCAGCCCTGGACTAGTGGATACGCAGTATTTT
cdr3_length: 16; d_call: NA; j_call: TRBJ2-2; v_call: TRBV2; clone_size: NA; cdr3_aa: CASSIRTVANTGELFF; cdr3_nt: TGTGCCAGCAGTATCAGGACAGTCGCGAACACCGGGGAGCTGTTTTTT
cdr3_length: 11; d_call: NA; j_call: TRBJ2-5; v_call: TRBV28; clone_size: NA; cdr3_aa: CASLAEETQYF; cdr3_nt: TGTGCCAGTTTAGCGGAAGAGACCCAGTACTTC
cdr3_length: 17; d_call: TRBD1; j_call: TRBJ2-7; v_call: TRBV4-2; clone_size: NA; cdr3_aa: CASSQAQTGASSYEQYF; cdr3_nt: TGTGCCAGCAGCCAAGCTCAGACAGGGGCAAGCTCCTACGAGCAGTACTTC
cdr3_length: 16; d_call: TRBD2; j_call: TRBJ2-2; v_call: TRBV9; clone_size: NA; cdr3_aa: CASSVSSGGLTGELFF; cdr3_nt: TGTGCCAGCAGCGTATCTAGCGGGGGACTCACCGGGGAGCTGTTTTTT